This T cell receptor beta chain was recovered during a study of cytomegalovirus exposure and HLA in healthy donors. Study background: Within an early data release were roughly 83 million unique TCRs drawn from HLA-typed donors.

Study-level findings and limits: Listed as cytomegalovirus-associated were roughly 180 TCR beta chains.

Comment on this clone: What it recognizes is unknown.

CDR3 size: 14 residues. In germline, CDR1 is SNHLY, CDR2 FYNNEI. Trimming pared 5 bases from V and 4 bases from J, leaving 14 bases between. Primers for the PCR totalled 60 Vbeta and 13 Jbeta. The method was immunoSEQ multiplex PCR; TCRdb's version includes in-frame clones alone and lacks a portion of them. The sample includes 150,000 to 200,000 clones, around 90% of them seen just once. J is TRBJ1-1 and V is TRBV2; D remains ambiguous. This clonotype originated in a boy aged 2 to 10 in good health and CMV-seronegative. The specimen sequenced was PBMCs. The CDR3 coding sequence is TGTGCCAGCAGTTCTCTATTGGAGGGCACTGAAGCTTTCTTT. This encodes CASSSLLEGTEAFF.